These 4 T cell receptor beta chains were all obtained from the same sample, sequenced in a study of T cells in localized non-small cell lung cancer. The protocol was immunoSEQ multiplex PCR, while the TCRdb copy is restricted to in-frame clones and leaves out a portion. Altogether 90,000 to 100,000 clones are present, approximately 90% being singletons, with the ten largest covering roughly 4%. The starting material was PBMCs, obtained before any cancer treatment. All receptors derive from a woman aged 40-69 years with stage II squamous cell lung carcinoma.

The chain has TRBV5-6 and TRBJ2-7; tentatively, D is TRBD1 (6 bases). V gave up 2 bases and J gave up 7 bases, with 7 bases separating them. The CDR3 runs 11 residues. Germline V gives CDR1 SGHDT, CDR2 YYEEEE. The CDR3, as DNA: TGTGCCAGCAGCTTAGGGGGAGAGCAGTACTTC. The encoded protein is CASSLGGEQYF.

V gene TRBV2 combines with J gene TRBJ2-1; D unresolved. Trimming took off 2 bases at V and 5 bases at J, with 10 bases between the two ends. The CDR3 covers 14 residues. Germline CDR1 and CDR2: SNHLY and FYNNEI. The CDR3 sequence is CASSELTTNNEQFF. The CDR3 coding sequence is TGTGCCAGCAGTGAACTAACCACGAACAATGAGCAGTTCTTC.

The chain couples TRBV6-4 to TRBJ1-6, with D unclear. The CDR3 length is 13 residues. Germline assignment: CDR1 MRHNA and CDR2 SNTAGT. V was trimmed by 10 bases and J by 6 bases, leaving 13 bases between them. This chain's CDR3 is CATAPGPNSPLHF. The CDR3 DNA reads as TGTGCCACCGCACCAGGCCCTAATTCACCCCTCCACTTT.

The chain carries TRBV5-1 and TRBJ2-1; 13 nucleotides match TRBD2. Trimming took 5 bases from V and 4 from J; bases not matched to a gene: 6. This CDR3 region has 16 residues. Germline values: CDR1 SGHRS, CDR2 YFSETQ. CDR3 coding DNA: TGCGCCAGCAGTTGGACTAGCGGGAGTGCGTACAATGAGCAGTTCTTC. Its translation is CASSWTSGSAYNEQFF.